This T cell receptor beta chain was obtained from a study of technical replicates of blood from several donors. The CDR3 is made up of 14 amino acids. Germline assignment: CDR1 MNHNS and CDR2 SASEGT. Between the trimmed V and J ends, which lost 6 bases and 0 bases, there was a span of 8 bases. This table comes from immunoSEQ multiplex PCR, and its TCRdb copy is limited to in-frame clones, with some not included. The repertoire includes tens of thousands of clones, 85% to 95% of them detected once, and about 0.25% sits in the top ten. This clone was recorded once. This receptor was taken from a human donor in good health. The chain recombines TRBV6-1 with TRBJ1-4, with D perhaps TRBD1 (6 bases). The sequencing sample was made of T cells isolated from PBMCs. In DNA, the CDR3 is TGTGCCAGCAGGACAGGCCCAACTAATGAAAAACTGTTTTTT. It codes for CASRTGPTNEKLFF.